In its sample, the clone carrying this T cell receptor beta chain was seen a few times. Antigen specificity is unknown. These data are taken from a study of T-cell memory formation after mild COVID-19. Notes on the study in general: Clones shrinking between day 15 and 85 showed a balanced CD4/CD8 split, and those that grew later tilted toward CD4+.

TCRdb itself ran the 5' RACE reads through MiXCR, one entry per CDR3 protein. The sample holds approximately 100,000 distinct CDR3 sequences; around 10% are singletons and the top ten take 40%. The TCR sequence derives from a man aged 18 to 29 who had mild COVID-19 (a few samples of this study predate the infection). Cell type and time point are not known. The sequenced sample consisted of PBMCs or a T cell subset sorted from them (not recorded which).

The CDR3 DNA reads TGCAGTGCTAGGGACACCCATTGGACAGGGGGCTCGGGCGAGCAGTACTTC. It yields the protein CSARDTHWTGGSGEQYF. The V and J genes are TRBV20-1 and TRBJ2-7; 11 nucleotides line up with TRBD1. This CDR3 region has 17 residues. Germline CDR1 DFQATT, CDR2 SNEGSKA (reference sequence). Trimming took 3 bases from V and 6 from J; bases not matched to a gene: 16.